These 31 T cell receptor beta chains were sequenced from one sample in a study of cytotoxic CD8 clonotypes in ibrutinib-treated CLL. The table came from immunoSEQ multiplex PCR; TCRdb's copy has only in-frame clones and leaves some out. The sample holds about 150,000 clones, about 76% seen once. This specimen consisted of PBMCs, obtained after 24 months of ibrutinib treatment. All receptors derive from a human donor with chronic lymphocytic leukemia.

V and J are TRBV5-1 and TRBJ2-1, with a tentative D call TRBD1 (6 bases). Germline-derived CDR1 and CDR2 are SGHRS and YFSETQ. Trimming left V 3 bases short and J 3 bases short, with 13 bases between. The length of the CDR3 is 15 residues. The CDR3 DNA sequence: TGCGCCAGCAGCTCAGCAGGGGTGAGCTACAATGAGCAGTTCTTC. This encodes CASSSAGVSYNEQFF.

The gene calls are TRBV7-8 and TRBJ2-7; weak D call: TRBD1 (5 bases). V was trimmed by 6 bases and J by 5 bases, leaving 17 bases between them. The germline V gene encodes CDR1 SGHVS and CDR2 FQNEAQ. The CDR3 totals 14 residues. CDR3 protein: CASRGLIAGHEQYF. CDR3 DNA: TGTGCCAGCAGGGGCCTTATTGCAGGGCACGAGCAGTACTTC.

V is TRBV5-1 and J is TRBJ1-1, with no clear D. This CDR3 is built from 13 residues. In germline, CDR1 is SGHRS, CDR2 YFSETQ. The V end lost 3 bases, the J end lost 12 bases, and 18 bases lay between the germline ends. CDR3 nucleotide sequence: TGCGCCAGCAGCTCCCGCTACCTCCGGGCTACTTTCTTT. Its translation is CASSSRYLRATFF.

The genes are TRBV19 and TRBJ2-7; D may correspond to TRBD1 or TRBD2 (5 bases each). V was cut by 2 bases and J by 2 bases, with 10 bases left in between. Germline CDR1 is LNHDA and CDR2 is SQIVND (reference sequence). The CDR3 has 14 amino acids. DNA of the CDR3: TGTGCCAGTAGTATAACCGGGGCCACCTACGAGCAGTACTTC. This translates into CASSITGATYEQYF.

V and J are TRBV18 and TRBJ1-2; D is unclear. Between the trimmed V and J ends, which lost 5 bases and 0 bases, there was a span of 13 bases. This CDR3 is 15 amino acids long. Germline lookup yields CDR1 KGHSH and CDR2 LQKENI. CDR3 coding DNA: TGTGCCAGCTCAGCGACACAAGGAGCTAACTATGGCTACACCTTC. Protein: CASSATQGANYGYTF.

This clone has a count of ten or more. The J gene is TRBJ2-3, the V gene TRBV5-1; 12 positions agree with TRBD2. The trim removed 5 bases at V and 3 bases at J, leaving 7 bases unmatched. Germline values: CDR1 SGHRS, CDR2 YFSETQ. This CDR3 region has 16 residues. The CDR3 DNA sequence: TGCGCCAGCAGGACTAGCGGGAGAATGGGTACAGATACGCAGTATTTT. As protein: CASRTSGRMGTDTQYF.

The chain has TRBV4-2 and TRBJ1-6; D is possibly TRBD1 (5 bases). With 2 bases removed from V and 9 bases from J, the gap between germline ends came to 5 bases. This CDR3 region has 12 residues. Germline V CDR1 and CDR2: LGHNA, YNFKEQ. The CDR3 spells CASSQRGSPLHF. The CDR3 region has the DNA TGTGCCAGCAGCCAAAGGGGTTCACCCCTCCACTTT.

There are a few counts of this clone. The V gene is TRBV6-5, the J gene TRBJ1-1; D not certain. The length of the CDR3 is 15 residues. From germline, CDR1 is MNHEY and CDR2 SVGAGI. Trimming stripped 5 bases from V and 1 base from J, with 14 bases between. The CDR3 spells CASSTPGRSNTEAFF. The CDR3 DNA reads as TGTGCCAGCAGTACCCCCGGGAGGTCGAACACTGAAGCTTTCTTT.

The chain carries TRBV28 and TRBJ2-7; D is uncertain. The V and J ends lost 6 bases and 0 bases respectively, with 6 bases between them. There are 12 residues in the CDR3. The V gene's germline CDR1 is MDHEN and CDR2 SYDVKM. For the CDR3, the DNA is TGTGCCAGCAGGGGCAACTCCTACGAGCAGTACTTC. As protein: CASRGNSYEQYF.

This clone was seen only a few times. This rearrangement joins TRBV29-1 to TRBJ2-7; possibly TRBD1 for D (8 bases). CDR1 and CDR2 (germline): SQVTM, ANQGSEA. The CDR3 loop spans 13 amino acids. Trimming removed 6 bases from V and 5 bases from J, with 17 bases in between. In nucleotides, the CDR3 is TGCAGCGTCCGGGGGGACAGGCACCACGAGCAGTACTTC. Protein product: CSVRGDRHHEQYF.

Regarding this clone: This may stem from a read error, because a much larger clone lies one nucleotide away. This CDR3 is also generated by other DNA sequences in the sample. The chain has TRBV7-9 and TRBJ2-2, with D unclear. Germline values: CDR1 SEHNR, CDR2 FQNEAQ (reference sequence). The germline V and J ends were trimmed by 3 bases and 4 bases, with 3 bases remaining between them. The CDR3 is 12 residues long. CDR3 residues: CASSFGTGELFF. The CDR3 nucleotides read TGTGCCAGCAGCTTTGGCACCGGGGAGCTGTTTTTT.

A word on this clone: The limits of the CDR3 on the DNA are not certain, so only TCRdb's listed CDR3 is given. The CDR3 is CTSSQEWAGGSLAKNIQYF. The J gene is TRBJ2-4, the V gene TRBV1; the table calls TRBD2, which could not be checked here. TRBV1 is marked as a pseudogene. The CDR3 length is 19 residues, termini included.

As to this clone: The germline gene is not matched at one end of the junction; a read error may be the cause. The CDR3 protein is CASSSDFYNEQFF. In DNA form, the CDR3 reads TGTGCTAGCAGCTCGGACTTTTACAATGAGCAGTTCTTC. The rearrangement links TRBV7-7 to TRBJ2-1; TRBD2 is a possible D gene (5 bases). The CDR3 runs to 13 residues. Looked up from germline, CDR1 is SSHAT and CDR2 is FNYEAQ (reference sequence).

The CDR3 DNA sequence: TGTGCCAGTAGCCCTCCCCCCGGGCTCAATCAGCCCCAGCATTTT. Protein: CASSPPPGLNQPQHF. The gene calls are TRBV19 and TRBJ1-5; D is uncertain. This CDR3 region has 15 residues. V was trimmed by 6 bases and J by 3 bases, leaving 15 bases between them. The V gene's germline CDR1 is LNHDA and CDR2 SQIVND (reference sequence).

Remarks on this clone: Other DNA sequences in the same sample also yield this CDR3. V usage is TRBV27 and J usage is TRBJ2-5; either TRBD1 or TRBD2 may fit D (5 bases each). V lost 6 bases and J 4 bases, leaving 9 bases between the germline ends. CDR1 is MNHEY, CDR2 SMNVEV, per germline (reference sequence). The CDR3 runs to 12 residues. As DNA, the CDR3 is TGTGCCAGCAGCCCTGGGGGAGAGACCCAGTACTTC. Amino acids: CASSPGGETQYF.

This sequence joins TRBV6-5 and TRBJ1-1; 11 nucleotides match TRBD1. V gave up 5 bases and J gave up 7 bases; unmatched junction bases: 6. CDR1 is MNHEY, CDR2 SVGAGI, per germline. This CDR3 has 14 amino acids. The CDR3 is CASSTGQGGFEAFF. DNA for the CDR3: TGTGCCAGCAGTACGGGACAGGGGGGCTTTGAAGCTTTCTTT.

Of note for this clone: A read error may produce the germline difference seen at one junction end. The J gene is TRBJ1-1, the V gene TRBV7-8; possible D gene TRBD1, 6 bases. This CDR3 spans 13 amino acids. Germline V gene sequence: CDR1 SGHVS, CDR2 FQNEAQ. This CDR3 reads CASSLRDTSGGVF. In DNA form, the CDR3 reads TGTGCCAGCAGCCTACGGGACACCTCTGGAGGGGTCTTT.

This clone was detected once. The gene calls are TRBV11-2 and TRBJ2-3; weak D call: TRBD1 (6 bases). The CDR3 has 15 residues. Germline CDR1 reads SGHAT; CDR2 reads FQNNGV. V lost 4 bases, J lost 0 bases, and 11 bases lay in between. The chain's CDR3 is CASSYLGGSTDTQYF. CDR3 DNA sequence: TGTGCCAGCAGCTACCTTGGGGGCAGCACAGATACGCAGTATTTT.

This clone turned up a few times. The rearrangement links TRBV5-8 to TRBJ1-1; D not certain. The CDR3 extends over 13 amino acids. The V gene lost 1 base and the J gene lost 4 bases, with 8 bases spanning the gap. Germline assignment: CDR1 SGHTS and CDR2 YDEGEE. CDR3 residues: CASSLMAATEAFF. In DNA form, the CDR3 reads TGTGCCAGCAGCTTGATGGCCGCCACTGAAGCTTTCTTT. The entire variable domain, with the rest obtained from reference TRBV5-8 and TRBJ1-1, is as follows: EAGVTQSPTHLIKTRGQQATLRCSPISGHTSVYWYQQALGLGLQFLLWYDEGEERNRGNFPPRFSGRQFPNYSSELNVNALELEDSALYLCASSLMAATEAFFGQGTRLTVV.

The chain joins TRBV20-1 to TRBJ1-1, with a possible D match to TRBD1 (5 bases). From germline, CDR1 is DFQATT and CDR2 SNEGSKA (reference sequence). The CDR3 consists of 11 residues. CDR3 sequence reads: CMGGWNTEAFF. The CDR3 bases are TGCATGGGGGGGTGGAACACTGAAGCTTTCTTT.

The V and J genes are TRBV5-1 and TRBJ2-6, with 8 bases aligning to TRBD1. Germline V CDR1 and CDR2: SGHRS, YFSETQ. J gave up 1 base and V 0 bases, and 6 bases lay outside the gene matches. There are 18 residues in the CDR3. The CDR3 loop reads CASSLVGQGVSGANVLTF. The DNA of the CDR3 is TGCGCCAGCAGCTTGGTAGGACAGGGAGTATCTGGGGCCAACGTCCTGACTTTC.

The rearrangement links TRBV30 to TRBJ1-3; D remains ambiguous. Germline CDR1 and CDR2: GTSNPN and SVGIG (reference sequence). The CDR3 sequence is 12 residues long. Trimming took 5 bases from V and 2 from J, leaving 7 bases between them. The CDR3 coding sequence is TGTGCCTGGGGACCGACTGGAAACACCATATATTTT. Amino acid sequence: CAWGPTGNTIYF.

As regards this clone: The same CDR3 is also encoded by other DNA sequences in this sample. The chain's CDR3 is CASTGTYEQYF. The CDR3 DNA follows: TGTGCCAGCACAGGGACCTACGAGCAGTACTTC. V is TRBV28 and J is TRBJ2-7, with D maybe TRBD1 (5 bases). The CDR3 covers 11 residues. The germline V and J ends were trimmed by 7 bases and 2 bases, with 6 bases remaining between them. In germline, CDR1 is MDHEN, CDR2 SYDVKM.

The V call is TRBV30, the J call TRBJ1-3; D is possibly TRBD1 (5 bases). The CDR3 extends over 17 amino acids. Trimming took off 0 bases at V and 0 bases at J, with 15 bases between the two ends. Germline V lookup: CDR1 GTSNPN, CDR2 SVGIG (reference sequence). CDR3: CAWSVLRYRLSGNTIYF. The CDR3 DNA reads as TGTGCCTGGAGTGTACTGAGGTACAGGCTCTCTGGAAACACCATATATTTT.

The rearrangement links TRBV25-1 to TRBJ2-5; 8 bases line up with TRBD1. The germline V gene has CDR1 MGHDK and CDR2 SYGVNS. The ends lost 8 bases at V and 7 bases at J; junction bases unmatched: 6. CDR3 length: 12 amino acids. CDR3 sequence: CASGQGAGTQYF. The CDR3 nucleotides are TGTGCCAGCGGACAGGGCGCCGGGACCCAGTACTTC. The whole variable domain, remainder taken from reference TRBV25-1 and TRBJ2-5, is EADIYQTPRYLVIGTGKKITLECSQTMGHDKMYWYQQDPGMELHLIHYSYGVNSTEKGDLSSESTVSRIRTEHFPLTLESARPSHTSQYLCASGQGAGTQYFGPGTRLLVL.

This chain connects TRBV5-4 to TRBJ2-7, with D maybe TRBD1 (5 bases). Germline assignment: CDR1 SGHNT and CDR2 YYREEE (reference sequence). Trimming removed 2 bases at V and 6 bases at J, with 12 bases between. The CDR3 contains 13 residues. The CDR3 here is CASSFHRQGEQYF. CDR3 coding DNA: TGTGCCAGCAGCTTTCATAGGCAGGGCGAGCAGTACTTC.

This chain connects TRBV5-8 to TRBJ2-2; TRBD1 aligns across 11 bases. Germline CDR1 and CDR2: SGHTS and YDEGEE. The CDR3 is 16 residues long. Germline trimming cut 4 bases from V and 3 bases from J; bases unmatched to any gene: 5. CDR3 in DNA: TGTGCCAGCAGCCTGAGGACAGGGGGCTACACCGGGGAGCTGTTTTTT. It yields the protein CASSLRTGGYTGELFF. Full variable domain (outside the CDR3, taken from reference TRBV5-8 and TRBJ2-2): EAGVTQSPTHLIKTRGQQATLRCSPISGHTSVYWYQQALGLGLQFLLWYDEGEERNRGNFPPRFSGRQFPNYSSELNVNALELEDSALYLCASSLRTGGYTGELFFGEGSRLTVL.

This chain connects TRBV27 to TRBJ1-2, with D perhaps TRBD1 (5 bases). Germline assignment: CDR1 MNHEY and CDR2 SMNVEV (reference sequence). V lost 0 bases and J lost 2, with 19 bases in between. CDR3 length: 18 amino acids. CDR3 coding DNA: TGTGCCAGCAGTTTATCCGTGAACATATGGGACCCGAACTATGGCTACACCTTC. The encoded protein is CASSLSVNIWDPNYGYTF.

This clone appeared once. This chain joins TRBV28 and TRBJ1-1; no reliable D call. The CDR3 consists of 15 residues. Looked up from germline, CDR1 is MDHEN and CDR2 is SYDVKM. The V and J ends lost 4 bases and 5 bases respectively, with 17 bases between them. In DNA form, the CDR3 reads TGTGCCAGCAGTTCGGGTAACCCGGCGGGGACTGAAGCTTTCTTT. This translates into CASSSGNPAGTEAFF. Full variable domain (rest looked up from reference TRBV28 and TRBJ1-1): DVKVTQSSRYLVKRTGEKVFLECVQDMDHENMFWYRQDPGLGLRLIYFSYDVKMKEKGDIPEGYSVSREKKERFSLILESASTNQTSMYLCASSSGNPAGTEAFFGQGTRLTVV.

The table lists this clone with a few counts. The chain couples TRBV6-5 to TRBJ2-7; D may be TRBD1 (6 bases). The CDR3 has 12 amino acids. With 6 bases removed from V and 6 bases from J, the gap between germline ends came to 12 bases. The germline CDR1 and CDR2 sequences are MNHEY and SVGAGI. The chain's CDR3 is CASRSQGGEQYF. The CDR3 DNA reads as TGTGCCAGCAGGTCACAGGGTGGCGAGCAGTACTTC.

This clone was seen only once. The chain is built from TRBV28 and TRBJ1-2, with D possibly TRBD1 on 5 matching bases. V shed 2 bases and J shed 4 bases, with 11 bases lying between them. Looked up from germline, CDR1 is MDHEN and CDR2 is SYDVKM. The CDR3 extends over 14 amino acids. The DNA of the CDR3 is TGTGCCAGCAGTTTACGGGGGTGGGTCTATGGCTACACCTTC. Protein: CASSLRGWVYGYTF.